This T cell receptor (beta chain) was recovered during a study of CD8 T cells in ankylosing spondylitis. The table lists this clonotype with many counts. What it recognizes is unknown. Broader study findings: CD8+ disease-linked clones were present at relatively low frequencies in blood. Matched ankylosing spondylitis synovial fluid reportedly showed significant enrichment of disease-linked clones. There was a TCR beta motif, made of several highly homologous variants, that appeared characteristic of ankylosing spondylitis blood.

V shed 9 bases and J shed 5 bases, with 19 bases lying between them. This CDR3 is built from 14 residues. The germline CDR1 and CDR2 sequences are SGHRS and YFSETQ. From the 5' RACE reads, TCRdb called clonotypes with MiXCR, one entry per CDR3 protein. The sample has 310,000 or so distinct CDR3 sequences, around 20% seen once. This chain links TRBV5-1 with TRBJ2-3, with D perhaps TRBD1 or TRBD2 (5 bases each). The TCR originated in a male donor with ankylosing spondylitis or in good health (not recorded which). Material for sequencing was blood, either unsorted or a sorted T cell fraction (not recorded which). The CDR3 spells CATSSGTNVDTQYF. CDR3 DNA: TGCGCCACCTCTTCCGGGACGAACGTAGATACGCAGTATTTT.